The present T cell receptor beta chain was sequenced within a study of blood T cell repertoires in COVID-19. The protocol was immunoSEQ multiplex PCR, while the TCRdb copy is restricted to in-frame clones and leaves out a portion. The profile shows about 310,000 clones, 80% to 90% of them singletons. Clinical histories supplied by participants themselves formed the basis of cohort assignment. This clonotype was obtained from a woman under 30 who had recovered from COVID-19. The sequencing input was PBMCs or T cells enriched from blood (not recorded which).

CDR3 DNA sequence: TGTGCCAGCTCCCGACAGATTAGCGGGGGTAGCTCCTACGAGCAGTACTTC. Amino acids: CASSRQISGGSSYEQYF. This rearrangement joins TRBV18 to TRBJ2-7; TRBD2 matches 9 bases. The germline gives CDR1 KGHSH, CDR2 LQKENI. The CDR3 is 17 residues long. Losses at the gene ends were 6 bases for V and 0 bases for J; bases not matched to a gene: 12. Together with reference TRBV18 and TRBJ2-7, the CDR3 gives the full variable domain: NAGVMQNPRHLVRRRGQEARLRCSPMKGHSHVYWYRQLPEEGLKFMVYLQKENIIDESGMPKERFSAEFPKEGPSILRIQQVVRGDSAAYFCASSRQISGGSSYEQYFGPGTRLTVT.